These 24 T cell receptor beta chains were all obtained from the same sample, sequenced in a study of lymphopenia after photon versus proton radiotherapy. Profiled with immunoSEQ multiplex PCR; TCRdb holds only in-frame clones, not every one. The table shows fewer than 45,000 clones, with around 83% occurring only once. The sample was peripheral blood, taken from a patient treated with proton-based radiotherapy. The receptors shown here come from a woman in her seventies with pancreatic cancer. Some clones in this sample may be carry-over from other donors' samples.

CDR3 sequence (DNA): TGTGCCAGCAGCTTTAGCGGGAGTGCATACAATGAGCAGTTCTTC. This encodes CASSFSGSAYNEQFF. V and J are TRBV7-2 and TRBJ2-1; TRBD2 agrees at 9 bases. Germline-derived CDR1 and CDR2 are SGHTA and FQGNSA. This CDR3 spans 15 amino acids. Unmatched junction bases numbered 4, after V lost 3 bases and J lost 4 bases.

The chain is built from TRBV19 and TRBJ2-3; D unclear. This CDR3 is 13 amino acids long. CDR1 and CDR2 from the germline V gene are LNHDA and SQIVND (reference sequence). The ends were cut back, 1 base at V and 7 bases at J, with 9 bases in the middle. CDR3 in DNA: TGTGCCAGTAGTATAGGCCCGCTACATACGCAGTATTTT. It specifies CASSIGPLHTQYF.

The V and J genes are TRBV7-6 and TRBJ1-2, with 7 positions matching TRBD1. The CDR3 is 12 residues long. Germline CDR1 and CDR2: SGHVS and FNYEAQ. The V gene end was trimmed by 3 bases and the J gene end by 5 bases; junction bases not matched to a gene: 0. As DNA, the CDR3 is TGTGCCAGCAGCTTGACAGGGTATGGCTACACCTTC. Its translation: CASSLTGYGYTF.

By frequency in the sample, this clone is medium-sized. The V call is TRBV6-5, the J call TRBJ1-1, with 7 bases matching TRBD1. This CDR3 is 14 amino acids long. The junction had 7 bases not matched to a gene; V was cut back by 6 bases and J by 3 bases. Germline CDR1 and CDR2: MNHEY and SVGAGI. The CDR3 loop is CASSPTGPYTEAFF. CDR3 coding DNA: TGTGCCAGCAGCCCGACAGGGCCCTACACTGAAGCTTTCTTT.

Here the CDR3 reads CAWSVPGYEQYF. CDR3 nucleotides: TGTGCCTGGAGTGTCCCGGGATACGAGCAGTACTTC. The V and J genes are TRBV30 and TRBJ2-7; D perhaps matches TRBD2 (5 bases). V lost 0 bases to trimming and J lost 4 bases, with 7 bases between them. The CDR3 totals 12 residues. Germline CDR1 is GTSNPN and CDR2 is SVGIG (reference sequence).

This clone appeared a few times. The chain has TRBV10-1 and TRBJ2-1; D gene unclear. CDR3 size: 14 residues. The ends were cut back, 7 bases at V and 5 bases at J, with 15 bases in the middle. The V gene's germline CDR1 is WNHNN and CDR2 SYGVQD (reference sequence). This CDR3 is CASIEILDNNEQFF. The CDR3 DNA reads TGCGCCAGCATCGAGATCCTAGATAACAATGAGCAGTTCTTC.

For the CDR3, the DNA is TGTGCCAGCAAAGACATGGGGGAGACCCAGTACTTC. Residues: CASKDMGETQYF. The chain couples TRBV18 to TRBJ2-5, with no clear D. Per germline, CDR1 KGHSH and CDR2 LQKENI. V gave up 8 bases and J gave up 5 bases, with 12 bases separating them. The CDR3 is 12 residues long. The full variable domain, completed using reference TRBV18 and TRBJ2-5, is NAGVMQNPRHLVRRRGQEARLRCSPMKGHSHVYWYRQLPEEGLKFMVYLQKENIIDESGMPKERFSAEFPKEGPSILRIQQVVRGDSAAYFCASKDMGETQYFGPGTRLLVL.

The genes are TRBV11-2 and TRBJ2-1; TRBD2 matches at 10 bases. Germline assignment: CDR1 SGHAT and CDR2 FQNNGV. The CDR3 loop spans 17 amino acids. J was trimmed by 0 bases and V by 5 bases; bases with no gene match: 7. CDR3 sequence reads: CASSKGTSDLSYNEQFF. The CDR3 nucleotides read TGTGCCAGCAGCAAGGGGACTAGCGACCTCTCCTACAATGAGCAGTTCTTC.

This chain joins TRBV6-5 and TRBJ2-5, with D possibly TRBD1 on 6 matching bases. Germline CDR1 and CDR2: MNHEY and SVGAGI. The CDR3 sequence is 15 residues long. V was pared by 0 bases and J by 5 bases, with 13 bases between. The CDR3 region has the DNA TGTGCCAGCAGTTACTCAAGGGGGAAGTCGGAGACCCAGTACTTC. Residues: CASSYSRGKSETQYF.

The chain uses TRBV10-3 and TRBJ1-4; 7 nucleotides line up with TRBD1. This CDR3 contains 16 residues. V lost 0 bases to trimming and J lost 8 bases; unmatched junction nucleotides: 9. Germline-derived CDR1 and CDR2 are ENHRY and SYGVKD. In DNA, the CDR3 is TGTGCCATCAGTGAGTCGATAGTCCAGGGGGAGGAAAAACTGTTTTTT. Its protein is CAISESIVQGEEKLFF.

Concerning this clone itself: The junction differs from germline at one of its ends, possibly a read error. Within the sample, other DNA sequences also encode this same CDR3. The rearrangement joins TRBV4-1 to TRBJ1-4; D call uncertain. CDR1 is MGHRA and CDR2 is YSYEKL in the germline V gene. This CDR3 has 15 amino acids. CDR3 sequence reads: CASSQGSTRGEKLFF. DNA for the CDR3: TGCGCCAGCAGCCAAGGGTCAACTCGGGGTGAAAAACTATTTTTT.

The CDR3 here is CASWSTSGANVLTF. CDR3 DNA: TGTGCCAGCTGGTCCACCTCCGGGGCCAACGTCCTGACTTTC. The chain joins TRBV27 to TRBJ2-6; D is unclear. The CDR3 consists of 14 residues. Germline CDR1 is MNHEY and CDR2 is SMNVEV (reference sequence). Trimming took off 8 bases at V and 4 bases at J, with 12 bases between the two ends.

This sequence joins TRBV6-6 and TRBJ2-3; TRBD2 agrees at 13 bases. The CDR3 runs 16 residues. The junction had 3 bases not matched to a gene; V was cut back by 5 bases and J by 1 base. Germline V lookup: CDR1 MNHNY, CDR2 SVGAGI (reference sequence). The CDR3 region has the DNA TGTGCCAGCAGTCCCGGACTAGCGGGGGGCACAGATACGCAGTATTTT. This translates into CASSPGLAGGTDTQYF.

This chain joins TRBV27 and TRBJ2-1; tentative D call: TRBD2 (5 bases). The CDR3 is 11 residues long. Trimming removed 4 bases from V and 9 bases from J, with 7 bases in between. CDR1 and CDR2 (germline): MNHEY, SMNVEV (reference sequence). Here the CDR3 DNA reads TGTGCCAGCAGTTATGGGAGTGAGCAGTTCTTC. The encoded protein is CASSYGSEQFF.

The DNA for the CDR3 is TGTGCCAGCAGCTCCGCCGGGGCCGCGAGACCCTACGAGCAGTACTTC. Amino acid sequence: CASSSAGAARPYEQYF. The chain couples TRBV5-4 to TRBJ2-7, with D perhaps assigned TRBD1 or TRBD2 (5 bases each). Trimming pared 3 bases from V and 2 bases from J, leaving 18 bases between. Germline CDR1 reads SGHNT; CDR2 reads YYREEE (reference sequence). The CDR3 extends over 16 amino acids.

The sample holds a few counts of this clone. V gene TRBV28 combines with J gene TRBJ2-3; the match to TRBD1 covers 8 bases. V shed 6 bases, J shed 3 bases, and the junction held 14 bases outside the gene matches. Looked up from germline, CDR1 is MDHEN and CDR2 is SYDVKM. This CDR3 is built from 17 residues. In nucleotides, the CDR3 is TGTGCCAGCAGCCCTGCAGACAGGGGCCCGAAGACAGATACGCAGTATTTT. Protein: CASSPADRGPKTDTQYF.

The chain carries TRBV28 and TRBJ2-7, with D possibly matching TRBD1 (5 bases). CDR1 is MDHEN, CDR2 SYDVKM, per germline. Trimming took off 2 bases at V and 3 bases at J, with 11 bases between the two ends. This CDR3 has 14 residues. The CDR3 coding sequence is TGTGCCAGCAGTTTAGGCAGGGCCGGCTACGAGCAGTACTTC. Residues: CASSLGRAGYEQYF.

The rearrangement uses TRBV7-8 and TRBJ1-2; D call uncertain. Trimming pared 4 bases from V and 5 bases from J, leaving 17 bases between. CDR1 SGHVS and CDR2 FQNEAQ come from the germline V gene. The CDR3 contains 15 residues. The CDR3 protein is CASSSNVDGLYGYTF. DNA for the CDR3: TGTGCCAGCAGCTCGAACGTGGACGGATTATATGGCTACACCTTC. Looking up the rest from reference TRBV7-8 and TRBJ1-2 gives the full variable domain: GAGVSQSPRYKVAKRGQDVALRCDPISGHVSLFWYQQALGQGPEFLTYFQNEAQLDKSGLPSDRFFAERPEGSVSTLKIQRTQQEDSAVYLCASSSNVDGLYGYTFGSGTRLTVV.

V is TRBV11-1 and J is TRBJ2-5; a weak D match, TRBD1 (5 bases). Trimming stripped 4 bases from V and 0 bases from J, with 6 bases between. CDR3 length equals 13 residues. Germline CDR1 is SGHAT and CDR2 is FQDESV (reference sequence). The CDR3 reads CASSSGYQETQYF. CDR3 DNA sequence: TGTGCCAGCAGCTCAGGGTACCAAGAGACCCAGTACTTC.

This chain connects TRBV7-9 to TRBJ2-7; D could derive from TRBD1 or TRBD2 (5 bases each). The CDR3 is 15 amino acids. Trimming removed 5 bases from V and 2 bases from J, with 16 bases in between. Germline CDR1 SEHNR, CDR2 FQNEAQ (reference sequence). CDR3 sequence (DNA): TGTGCCAGCAGCGCGCCCGGGACGGTGACCTACGAGCAGTACTTC. Its protein product is CASSAPGTVTYEQYF.

This chain links TRBV7-2 with TRBJ1-4, with TRBD1 matching over 11 bases. The CDR3 has 14 residues. V gave up 6 bases and J gave up 4 bases; unmatched junction bases: 1. Germline V lookup: CDR1 SGHTA, CDR2 FQGNSA. This CDR3 reads CASRGTGGNEKLFF. The CDR3 DNA is TGTGCCAGCAGGGGGACAGGGGGTAATGAAAAACTGTTTTTT.

This rearrangement joins TRBV7-2 to TRBJ2-7; 7 bases fit TRBD2. The V segment lost 4 bases and the J segment 2 bases; nucleotides outside the gene matches: 2. Germline values: CDR1 SGHTA, CDR2 FQGNSA. The length of the CDR3 is 13 residues. The CDR3 DNA reads as TGTGCCAGCAGCTCCGGACTAGCCTACGAGCAGTACTTC. This encodes CASSSGLAYEQYF.

The rearrangement joins TRBV11-2 to TRBJ2-1, with 7 nucleotides matching TRBD2. After removal of 10 bases from V and 0 bases from J, the junction contained 6 bases not matched to a gene. CDR1 is SGHAT and CDR2 is FQNNGV in the germline V gene. This CDR3 has 14 amino acids. The CDR3 nucleotides are TGTGCCACCAAGCGGGATAGCTCCTACAATGAGCAGTTCTTC. Protein product: CATKRDSSYNEQFF.

The table lists this clone with a count of one. This chain uses TRBV6-6 with TRBJ2-7, with TRBD2 identical over 9 bases. CDR3 size: 14 residues. Germline lookup yields CDR1 MNHNY and CDR2 SVGAGI (reference sequence). The junction had 6 bases not matched to a gene; V was cut back by 6 bases and J by 3 bases. The CDR3 bases are TGTGCCAGCAGGAAGCGGGAGGAATTCTACGAGCAGTACTTC. Its protein product is CASRKREEFYEQYF.